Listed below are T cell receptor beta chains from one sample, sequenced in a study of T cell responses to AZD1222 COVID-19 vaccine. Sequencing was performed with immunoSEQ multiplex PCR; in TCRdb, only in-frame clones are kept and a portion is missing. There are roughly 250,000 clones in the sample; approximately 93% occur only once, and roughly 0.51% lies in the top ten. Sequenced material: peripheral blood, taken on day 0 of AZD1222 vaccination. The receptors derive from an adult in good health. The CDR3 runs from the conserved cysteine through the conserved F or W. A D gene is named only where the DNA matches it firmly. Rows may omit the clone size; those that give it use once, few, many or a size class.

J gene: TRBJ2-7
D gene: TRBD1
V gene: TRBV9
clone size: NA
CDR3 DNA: TGTGCCAGCAGCCCTCACCAGGGGGCCACGACCGAGCAGTACTTC
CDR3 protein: CASSPHQGATTEQYF

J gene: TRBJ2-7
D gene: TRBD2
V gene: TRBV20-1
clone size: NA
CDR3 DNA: TGCAGTGCTAGTGGGGGAGGGGTCAGGGAGCAGTACTTC
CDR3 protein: CSASGGGVREQYF

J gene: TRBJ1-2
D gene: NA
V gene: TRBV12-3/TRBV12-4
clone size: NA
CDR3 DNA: TGTGCCAGCAGTTTGCTGGCCAACTATGGCTACACCTTC
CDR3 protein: CASSLLANYGYTF

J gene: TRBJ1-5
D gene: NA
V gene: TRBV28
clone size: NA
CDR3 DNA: TGTGCCAGCAGTCCAACCGGGACACAGAATCAGCCCCAGCATTTT
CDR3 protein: CASSPTGTQNQPQHF

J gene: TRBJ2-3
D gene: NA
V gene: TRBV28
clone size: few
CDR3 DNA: TGTGCCAGCAGTCCCGGTAGCCCGGTCACAGATACGCAGTATTTT
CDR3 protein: CASSPGSPVTDTQYF

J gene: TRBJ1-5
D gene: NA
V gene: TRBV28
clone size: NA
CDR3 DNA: TGTGCCACTACAGCGTACAATCAGCCCCAGCATTTT
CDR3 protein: CATTAYNQPQHF

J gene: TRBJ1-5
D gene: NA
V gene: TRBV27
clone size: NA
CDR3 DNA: TGTGCCAGCAGTCGTGCCCTCAATCAGCCCCAGCATTTT
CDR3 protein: CASSRALNQPQHF

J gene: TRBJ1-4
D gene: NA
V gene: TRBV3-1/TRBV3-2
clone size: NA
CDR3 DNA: TGTGCCAGCAGCCAAGGATGGGGAACTAATGAAAAACTGTTTTTT
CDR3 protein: CASSQGWGTNEKLFF

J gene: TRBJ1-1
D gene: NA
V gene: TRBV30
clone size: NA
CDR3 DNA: TGTGCCTGGAGTGTGGCGGACACGATCGGGACTGAAGCTTTCTTT
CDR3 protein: CAWSVADTIGTEAFF

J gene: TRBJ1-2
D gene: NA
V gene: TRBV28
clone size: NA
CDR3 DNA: TGTGCCAGCAGTTTATATGGGGTGGTACTTGGCTACACCTTC
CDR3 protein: CASSLYGVVLGYTF

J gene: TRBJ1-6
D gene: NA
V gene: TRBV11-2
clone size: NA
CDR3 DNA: TGTGCCAGCAGCTCCGACAGAACCCACTCCCCCCTCCACTTT
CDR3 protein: CASSSDRTHSPLHF

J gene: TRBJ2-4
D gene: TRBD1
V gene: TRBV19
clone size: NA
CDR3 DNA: TGTGCCAGTGGGACAGGGGGACCCCAAAACATTCAGTACTTC
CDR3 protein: CASGTGGPQNIQYF

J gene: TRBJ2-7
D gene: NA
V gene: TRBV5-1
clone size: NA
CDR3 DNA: TGCGCCAGCAGCTTGTGGGGTGACGGGGCTCGAGTCGAGCAGTACTTC
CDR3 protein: CASSLWGDGARVEQYF

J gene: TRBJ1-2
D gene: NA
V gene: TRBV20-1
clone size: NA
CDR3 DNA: TGCAGTGCTAGTCCCGACAGGTTAAATAACTATGGCTACACCTTC
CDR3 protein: CSASPDRLNNYGYTF

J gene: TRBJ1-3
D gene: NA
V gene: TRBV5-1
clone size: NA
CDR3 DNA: TGCGCCAGCAGCTTTTCCTCTGGAAACACCATATATTTT
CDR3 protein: CASSFSSGNTIYF

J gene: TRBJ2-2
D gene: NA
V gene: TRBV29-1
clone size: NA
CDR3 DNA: TGCAGCGGAGGGATGAACACCGGGGAGCTGTTTTTT
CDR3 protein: CSGGMNTGELFF

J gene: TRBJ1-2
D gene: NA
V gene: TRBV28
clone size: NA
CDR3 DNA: TGTGCCAGCAGTTTACCTGGTGATCGAGGCTACACCTTC
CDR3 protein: CASSLPGDRGYTF

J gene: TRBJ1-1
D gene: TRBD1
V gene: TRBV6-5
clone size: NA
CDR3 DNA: TGTGCCAGCAGTCTACAGGGGAGTGGTGAAGCTTTCTTT
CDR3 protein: CASSLQGSGEAFF

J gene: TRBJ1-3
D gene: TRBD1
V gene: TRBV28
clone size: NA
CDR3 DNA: TGTGCCAGCAAAAGGACAGGGGGCTTCTCTGGAAACACCATATATTTT
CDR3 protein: CASKRTGGFSGNTIYF

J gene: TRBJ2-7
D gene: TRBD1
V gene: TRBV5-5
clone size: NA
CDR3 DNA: TGTGCCAGCAGCCAGGGACAGGCCCTCTACGAGCAGTACTTC
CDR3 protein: CASSQGQALYEQYF

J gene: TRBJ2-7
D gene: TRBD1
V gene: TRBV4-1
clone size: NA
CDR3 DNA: TGCGCCAGCAGCCAAGTTATGACAGGGGGATCCTACGAGCAGTACTTC
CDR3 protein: CASSQVMTGGSYEQYF

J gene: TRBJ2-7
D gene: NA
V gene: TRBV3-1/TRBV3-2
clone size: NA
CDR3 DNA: TGTGCCAGCAGCCCGGGGACCCGCAGGGCCGAGCAGTACTTC
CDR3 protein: CASSPGTRRAEQYF

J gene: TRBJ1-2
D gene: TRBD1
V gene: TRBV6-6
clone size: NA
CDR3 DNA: TGTGCCAGCAGTCGTAGGACAGGGGTTGGGCCGGGTGGCTACACCTTC
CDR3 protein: CASSRRTGVGPGGYTF

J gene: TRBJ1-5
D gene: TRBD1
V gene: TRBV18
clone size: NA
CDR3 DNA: TGTGCCAGCTCTCGGACAGGTTCCAATCAGCCCCAGCATTTT
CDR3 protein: CASSRTGSNQPQHF

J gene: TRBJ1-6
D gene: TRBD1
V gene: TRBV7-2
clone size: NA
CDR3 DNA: TGTGCCAGCAGCTCAATCCCGACAGGGCGGGCTTCACCCCTCCACTTT
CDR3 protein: CASSSIPTGRASPLHF

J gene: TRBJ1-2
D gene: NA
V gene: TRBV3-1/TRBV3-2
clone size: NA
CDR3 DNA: TGTGCCAGCAGCCTGGACAGAAGGAGTGGCTACACCTTC
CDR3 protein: CASSLDRRSGYTF

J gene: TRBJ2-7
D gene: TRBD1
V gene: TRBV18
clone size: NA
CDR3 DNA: TGTGCCAGCTCACCACGTGGACAGGGCTCCTACGAGCAGTACTTC
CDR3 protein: CASSPRGQGSYEQYF

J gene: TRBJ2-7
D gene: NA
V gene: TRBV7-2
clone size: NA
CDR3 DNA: TGTGCCAGCAGCTTATTCGGTGAGCAGTACTTC
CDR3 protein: CASSLFGEQYF

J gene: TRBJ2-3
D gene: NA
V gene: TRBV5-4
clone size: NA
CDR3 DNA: TGTGCCAGCAGTAGGTCTGCAGGGGCCCCCACAGATACGCAGTATTTT
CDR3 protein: CASSRSAGAPTDTQYF

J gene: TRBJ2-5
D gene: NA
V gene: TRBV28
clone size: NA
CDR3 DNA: TGTGCCAGCCTTAACTCGGAACAAGAGACCCTGTACTTC
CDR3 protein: CASLNSEQETLYF